This note documents a single TCR beta chain sequence. This sample was included in a study of shared clonotypes between healthy human individuals. Only in-frame clones appear in the TCRdb table, and some are missing; sequencing was by immunoSEQ multiplex PCR. The table lists some 700,000 clones, 80% to 95% of them singletons, with 34% in the top ten. This CDR3 spans 17 amino acids. V dropped 3 bases and J dropped 8; count of bases not matched to a gene: 10. The germline CDR1 and CDR2 sequences are SGHVS and FNYEAQ. This sequence was found in a man younger than 30 in good health. Some clones in this sample may be carry-over from other donors' samples. Sequenced sample: memory CD8+ T cells from PBMCs. Subset of the sample: CD45RO+ cells pooled with CCR7-negative TemRA cells. The chain combines TRBV7-6 with TRBJ2-1, with TRBD2 matching over 13 bases. CDR3 in DNA: TGTGCCAGCAGCTTGGCTAGGACTAGCGGGAGTCATTATGAGCAGTTCTTC. This codes for CASSLARTSGSHYEQFF.